This entry lists 10 T cell receptor beta chains sequenced from one sample in a study of OX40 agonist ivuxolimab in advanced cancers. The assay was immunoSEQ multiplex PCR, and TCRdb's table has in-frame clones only and misses some. The sample holds 30,000 to 40,000 clones, over 60% seen once. This specimen was CD4+ or CD8+ T cells sorted from blood, taken in a trial of the OX40 agonist ivuxolimab. The receptor source for this set is an adult with an advanced solid tumor such as melanoma, head and neck, liver or kidney cancer.

There are a few counts of this clone. The CDR3: CASSLSGAADTQYF. DNA for the CDR3: TGTGCCAGCAGCCTAAGCGGCGCGGCAGATACGCAGTATTTT. The V and J genes are TRBV11-3 and TRBJ2-3; a possible D gene is TRBD2 (5 bases). Trimming cost V 5 bases and J 4 bases, with 13 bases left between them. CDR1 SGHNT and CDR2 YENEEA come from the germline V gene. The CDR3 sequence is 14 residues long.

This chain connects TRBV5-1 to TRBJ1-1; D remains unclear. The CDR3 loop spans 13 amino acids. The V end lost 0 bases, the J end lost 1 base, and 4 bases lay between the germline ends. Germline CDR1 SGHRS, CDR2 YFSETQ. The CDR3 here is CASSLARNTEAFF. The CDR3 DNA follows: TGCGCCAGCAGCTTGGCCAGGAACACTGAAGCTTTCTTT.

The CDR3 reads CASSLRGPYNEQFF. The CDR3 nucleotides are TGTGCCAGCAGTTTGAGGGGACCCTACAATGAGCAGTTCTTC. V is TRBV2 and J is TRBJ2-1; D may correspond to TRBD1 or TRBD2 (5 bases each). Between the trimmed V and J ends, which lost 5 bases and 2 bases, there was a span of 10 bases. This CDR3 region has 14 residues. In germline, CDR1 is SNHLY, CDR2 FYNNEI.

V is TRBV10-2 and J is TRBJ2-7; D perhaps matches TRBD1 (5 bases). The germline gives CDR1 WSHSY, CDR2 SAAADI. This CDR3 contains 13 residues. Trimming took 5 bases from V and 0 from J, leaving 8 bases between them. The DNA of the CDR3 is TGCGCCAGCAGTATTACAGGCTCCTACGAGCAGTACTTC. Translating gives CASSITGSYEQYF.

The chain carries TRBV9 and TRBJ1-2, with 10 nucleotides matching TRBD1. V was clipped by 0 bases and J by 4 bases; unmatched bases: 9. The CDR3 loop spans 17 amino acids. In germline, CDR1 is SGDLS, CDR2 YYNGEE. CDR3 nucleotides: TGTGCCAGCAGCGTAGATGGACAGGGGGTTTCTTCCTATGGCTACACCTTC. It yields the protein CASSVDGQGVSSYGYTF.

The chain uses TRBV5-6 and TRBJ2-3; TRBD1 is a possible D gene (5 bases). CDR1 is SGHDT, CDR2 YYEEEE, per germline. V was trimmed by 4 bases and J by 3 bases, leaving 12 bases between them. The CDR3 is 14 residues long. The CDR3 here is CASSTRVSTDTQYF. The CDR3 DNA sequence: TGTGCCAGCAGCACCAGGGTTTCGACAGATACGCAGTATTTT.

This clone was recorded once. The chain combines TRBV10-1 with TRBJ2-3, with 8 bases matching TRBD1. CDR3 size: 16 residues. The V and J ends lost 1 base and 4 bases, in that order; junction bases with no gene match: 7. From germline, CDR1 is WNHNN and CDR2 SYGVQD (reference sequence). The CDR3 region is CASSELMGQVPDTQYF. The CDR3 nucleotides are TGCGCCAGCAGTGAGTTGATGGGACAGGTCCCAGATACGCAGTATTTT.

CDR3 sequence (DNA): TGCGCCAGCAGCCATGGCTCAGGGGCCAACACTGAAGCTTTCTTT. Translating gives CASSHGSGANTEAFF. The chain combines TRBV5-1 with TRBJ1-1; a possible D gene is TRBD1 (6 bases). Germline V lookup: CDR1 SGHRS, CDR2 YFSETQ. The CDR3 spans 15 residues. V was trimmed by 4 bases and J by 2 bases, leaving 15 bases between them.

The rearrangement joins TRBV6-5 to TRBJ2-1; no reliable D call. CDR3 length equals 11 residues. CDR1 is MNHEY, CDR2 SVGAGI, per germline. V was clipped by 5 bases and J by 3 bases, with 2 bases between them. CDR3: CASSRYNEQFF. CDR3 nucleotides: TGTGCCAGCAGTCGCTACAATGAGCAGTTCTTC.

V and J are TRBV18 and TRBJ1-3; no reliable D call. Trimming pared 5 bases from V and 0 bases from J, leaving 14 bases between. From germline, CDR1 is KGHSH and CDR2 LQKENI. The CDR3 is made up of 16 amino acids. The CDR3 region has the DNA TGTGCCAGCTCAGCCGGACCCACATACTCTGGAAACACCATATATTTT. Translated, it gives CASSAGPTYSGNTIYF.